A single sample gave rise to the 2 T cell receptor beta chains below, sequenced in a study of cytomegalovirus exposure and HLA in healthy donors. PCR employed 60 Vbeta and 13 Jbeta primers. The protocol was immunoSEQ multiplex PCR, while the TCRdb copy is restricted to in-frame clones and leaves out a portion. The sample includes some 170,000 clones, over 75% of them seen just once. What was sequenced was PBMCs. These TCRs come from a man aged 40-50 years in good health and CMV-seropositive.

The rearrangement links TRBV15 to TRBJ2-1; 11 nucleotides match TRBD2. CDR3 length: 16 amino acids. Per germline, CDR1 LNHNV and CDR2 YYDKDF (reference sequence). J gave up 2 bases and V 3 bases, and 3 bases lay outside the gene matches. The CDR3 DNA reads as TGTGCCACCAGCAGGCAACTAGCGGGAGCCTACAATGAGCAGTTCTTC. Amino acid sequence: CATSRQLAGAYNEQFF.

This chain uses TRBV5-1 with TRBJ2-7, with D perhaps TRBD1 (6 bases). Trimming shortened V by 0 bases and J by 5 bases, and 9 bases separated the two germline ends. The CDR3 sequence is 13 residues long. Per the germline V gene, CDR1 is SGHRS and CDR2 is YFSETQ. CDR3 coding DNA: TGCGCCAGCAGCTTGGGACAGGTCAACGAGCAGTACTTC. Protein: CASSLGQVNEQYF. Filled out from reference TRBV5-1 and TRBJ2-7, the complete variable domain reads KAGVTQTPRYLIKTRGQQVTLSCSPISGHRSVSWYQQTPGQGLQFLFEYFSETQRNKGNFPGRFSGRQFSNSRSEMNVSTLELGDSALYLCASSLGQVNEQYFGPGTRLTVT.